This entry lists 32 T cell receptor beta chains sequenced from one sample in a study of T cell responses to AZD1222 COVID-19 vaccine. Measured with immunoSEQ multiplex PCR; TCRdb has only the in-frame clones, and not every one. The sample contains 95,000 to 150,000 clones, 80% to 90% of which appear only once. This specimen was peripheral blood, taken on day 0 of AZD1222 vaccination. These TCRs come from an adult in good health.

The chain carries TRBV9 and TRBJ1-1, with TRBD1 identical over 12 bases. V lost 3 bases and J lost 5; bases outside the gene matches: 11. Germline CDR1 is SGDLS and CDR2 is YYNGEE. The CDR3 spans 17 residues. Written as DNA, the CDR3 is TGTGCCAGCAGCGCCGTCCCGGGACAGGGGGCGCGAACTGAAGCTTTCTTT. It translates to CASSAVPGQGARTEAFF.

V gene TRBV24-1 combines with J gene TRBJ2-3; 7 bases agree with TRBD2. Unmatched junction bases numbered 9, after V lost 5 bases and J lost 8 bases. The CDR3 is made up of 14 amino acids. From germline, CDR1 is KGHDR and CDR2 SFDVKD. The CDR3 bases are TGTGCCACCAGTGGGGCGGGAGAAGGTGGTACGCAGTATTTT. Its translation is CATSGAGEGGTQYF.

This rearrangement joins TRBV2 to TRBJ2-3; 7 bases are shared with TRBD1. CDR1 and CDR2 from the germline V gene are SNHLY and FYNNEI. V dropped 6 bases and J dropped 0; count of bases not matched to a gene: 3. The CDR3 loop spans 14 amino acids. CDR3 in amino acids: CASRDRTSTDTQYF. As DNA, the CDR3 is TGTGCCAGCAGGGACAGGACTAGCACAGATACGCAGTATTTT.

The V gene is TRBV28, the J gene TRBJ2-2, with D perhaps matching TRBD1 (6 bases). This CDR3 has 16 residues. Germline assignment: CDR1 MDHEN and CDR2 SYDVKM. V lost 4 bases and J lost 5, with 17 bases in between. The CDR3 loop is CASSSLQGIRTGELFF. CDR3 coding DNA: TGTGCCAGCAGTTCACTACAGGGTATAAGGACCGGGGAGCTGTTTTTT.

This clone has just a few counts. This chain links TRBV3-1 (or the pseudogene TRBV3-2) with TRBJ2-7; D uncertain. CDR3 length: 16 residues. CDR1 and CDR2 (germline): LGHDT, YNNKEL (reference sequence). V lost 0 bases, J lost 3 bases, and 15 bases lay in between. The CDR3 spells CASSQDLSGTYYEQYF. The CDR3 DNA follows: TGTGCCAGCAGCCAAGATCTGTCAGGCACATACTACGAGCAGTACTTC.

The V call is TRBV12-3 or TRBV12-4, the J call TRBJ1-1; a weak D match, TRBD1 (5 bases). The CDR3 is 12 residues long. Trimming removed 5 bases from V and 5 bases from J, with 9 bases in between. CDR3 in amino acids: CASSGGWTEAFF. CDR3 coding DNA: TGTGCCAGCAGTGGGGGGTGGACTGAAGCTTTCTTT.

The chain uses TRBV5-4 and TRBJ1-1; TRBD1 agrees at 7 bases. Germline assignment: CDR1 SGHNT and CDR2 YYREEE (reference sequence). J lost 4 bases, V lost 2 bases, and 17 bases had no gene match. CDR3 length equals 18 residues. The CDR3: CASSLRSTGPLGVTEAFF. DNA for the CDR3: TGTGCCAGCAGCTTAAGATCGACAGGGCCTCTCGGGGTCACTGAAGCTTTCTTT. The full variable domain, completed using reference TRBV5-4 and TRBJ1-1, is ETGVTQSPTHLIKTRGQQVTLRCSSQSGHNTVSWYQQALGQGPQFIFQYYREEENGRGNFPPRFSGLQFPNYSSELNVNALELDDSALYLCASSLRSTGPLGVTEAFFGQGTRLTVV.

This chain joins TRBV19 and TRBJ2-3; 7 nucleotides match TRBD1. This CDR3 has 15 residues. The V and J ends lost 3 bases and 1 base, in that order; junction bases with no gene match: 4. In germline, CDR1 is LNHDA, CDR2 SQIVND (reference sequence). The CDR3 reads CASSIGQVRTDTQYF. The CDR3 DNA is TGTGCCAGTAGTATCGGACAGGTTCGCACAGATACGCAGTATTTT.

J is TRBJ1-4 and V is TRBV4-1; 8 bases map to TRBD1. This CDR3 has 18 residues. CDR1 is MGHRA and CDR2 is YSYEKL in the germline V gene. V lost 0 bases and J lost 3; bases outside the gene matches: 9. CDR3 coding DNA: TGCGCCAGCAGCCAAGATAAGACAGGGGTCTTTCCTAATGAAAAACTGTTTTTT. This gives the protein CASSQDKTGVFPNEKLFF.

The rearrangement links TRBV5-3 to TRBJ1-5; unclear D gene. TRBV5-3 is treated as an ORF (open reading frame) with a function not yet certain. This CDR3 is 18 amino acids long. The V gene lost 2 bases and the J gene lost 4 bases, with 22 bases spanning the gap. The DNA for the CDR3 is TGTGCCAGAAGCTTCCGGGCCCCCCTTGCCCCGAGAAATCAGCCCCAGCATTTT. Amino acid sequence: CARSFRAPLAPRNQPQHF.

This chain links TRBV9 with TRBJ2-1; D is undetermined. The V gene lost 4 bases and the J gene lost 6 bases, with 20 bases spanning the gap. This CDR3 has 16 residues. Germline V gene data show CDR1 as SGDLS and CDR2 as YYNGEE. CDR3 sequence: CASSPRGGVTLNEQFF. CDR3 in DNA: TGTGCCAGCAGCCCCAGAGGTGGGGTTACCCTCAATGAGCAGTTCTTC.

The V and J genes are TRBV21-1 and TRBJ1-1; whether TRBD1, the table's D call, matches the DNA was not checked. TRBV21-1 is shown as a pseudogene. This CDR3 region has 15 residues. CDR3 sequence reads: CASSPGTGRITEAFF. DNA of the CDR3: TGTGCCAGCAGTCCCGGGACAGGTCGGATCACTGAAGCTTTCTTT.

Concerning this clone: Other nucleotide sequences in the sample specify the same CDR3. The chain combines TRBV24-1 with TRBJ1-1, with a weak D call TRBD1 (6 bases). Germline V gives CDR1 KGHDR, CDR2 SFDVKD. Deletions cut 2 bases from V and 0 bases from J, with 9 bases between. CDR3 length: 15 amino acids. The CDR3 protein is CATSDSQGLNTEAFF. The DNA of the CDR3 is TGTGCCACCAGTGATTCGCAGGGGCTGAACACTGAAGCTTTCTTT.

The V call is TRBV7-8, the J call TRBJ2-1; D is unresolved. Trimming pared 1 base from V and 3 bases from J, leaving 10 bases between. The CDR3 length is 15 residues. CDR1 and CDR2 (germline): SGHVS, FQNEAQ. The CDR3 loop is CASSLVKGFYNEQFF. The CDR3 DNA follows: TGTGCCAGCAGCTTAGTCAAAGGATTCTACAATGAGCAGTTCTTC.

The rearrangement joins TRBV11-2 to TRBJ1-6; D is undetermined. The V gene lost 3 bases and the J gene lost 2 bases, with 8 bases spanning the gap. This CDR3 is built from 15 residues. Germline values: CDR1 SGHAT, CDR2 FQNNGV. CDR3 DNA sequence: TGTGCCAGCAGCTTGACGGTTCCCTATAATTCACCCCTCCACTTT. Translated, it gives CASSLTVPYNSPLHF.

The sample holds one count of this clone. This chain uses TRBV23-1 with TRBJ1-1; weak D call: TRBD1 (6 bases). TRBV23-1 falls under the ORF class, with uncertain function. V was clipped by 0 bases and J by 0 bases, with 17 bases between them. This CDR3 is 18 amino acids long. The CDR3 nucleotides read TGCGCCAGCAGTCAATCCATGGTGCCCACAGGGATGAACACTGAAGCTTTCTTT. Its translation: CASSQSMVPTGMNTEAFF.

Note on this clone: The sample carries other DNA sequences with the same CDR3. The V call is TRBV7-3, the J call TRBJ1-4; D might be TRBD1 (6 bases). Germline V CDR1 and CDR2: SGHTA, FQGTGA. V shed 5 bases and J shed 6 bases, with 16 bases lying between them. The CDR3 length is 15 residues. CDR3 sequence: CASSPTGAQDEKLFF. Here the CDR3 DNA reads TGTGCCAGCAGCCCAACGGGGGCCCAGGATGAAAAACTGTTTTTT.

The rearrangement links TRBV7-3 to TRBJ2-3; perhaps TRBD2 as D (5 bases). Germline V lookup: CDR1 SGHTA, CDR2 FQGTGA. Trimming shortened V by 0 bases and J by 5 bases, and 15 bases separated the two germline ends. The length of the CDR3 is 16 residues. CDR3 DNA: TGTGCCAGCAGCTTAACTAGAGGAGGTGGTGGAGATACGCAGTATTTT. Translated: CASSLTRGGGGDTQYF.

The chain joins TRBV28 to TRBJ2-7, with TRBD2 matching over 11 bases. The J segment lost 5 bases and the V segment lost 6 bases, leaving 15 bases of the junction unmatched. Germline-derived CDR1 and CDR2 are MDHEN and SYDVKM. The CDR3 runs 17 residues. CDR3 nucleotides: TGTGCCAGCAGCCTCGCACTAGCGGGAGTATTTCCCAACGAGCAGTACTTC. This translates into CASSLALAGVFPNEQYF.

V and J are TRBV11-2 and TRBJ1-1, with unresolved D. Germline values: CDR1 SGHAT, CDR2 FQNNGV. CDR3 length: 15 residues. With 10 bases removed from V and 1 base from J, the gap between germline ends came to 19 bases. The CDR3 sequence is CATQARRVGNTEAFF. CDR3 nucleotides: TGTGCCACCCAAGCAAGGCGGGTGGGGAACACTGAAGCTTTCTTT.

The V gene is TRBV7-2, the J gene TRBJ1-2; TRBD1 is a possible D gene (5 bases). Germline CDR1 and CDR2: SGHTA and FQGNSA. CDR3 length equals 15 residues. Trimming cost V 1 base and J 1 base, with 10 bases left between them. CDR3 loop: CASSLGGGDNYGYTF. The CDR3 bases are TGTGCCAGCAGCTTAGGGGGAGGGGATAACTATGGCTACACCTTC.

V and J are TRBV10-2 and TRBJ2-7, with D perhaps matching TRBD2 (6 bases). This CDR3 region has 15 residues. The V end was cut by 6 bases, the J end by 5 bases, with 20 bases between. Germline V gene sequence: CDR1 WSHSY, CDR2 SAAADI. This CDR3 reads CASRSELLGGDEQYF. In DNA, the CDR3 is TGCGCCAGCAGATCGGAGCTTTTAGGAGGGGACGAGCAGTACTTC.

V is TRBV7-9 and J is TRBJ2-7; 10 positions match TRBD1. From germline, CDR1 is SEHNR and CDR2 FQNEAQ (reference sequence). J gave up 5 bases and V 3 bases, and 10 bases lay outside the gene matches. The CDR3 length is 16 residues. The DNA of the CDR3 is TGTGCCAGCAGCTTCACGCGACAGGGGGCGGTGGACGAGCAGTACTTC. Encoded protein: CASSFTRQGAVDEQYF.

The chain uses TRBV19 and TRBJ1-2; TRBD1 agrees at 7 bases. The CDR3 contains 17 residues. Per the germline V gene, CDR1 is LNHDA and CDR2 is SQIVND (reference sequence). The ends lost 5 bases at V and 4 bases at J; junction bases unmatched: 16. The CDR3 DNA follows: TGTGCCAGTAGTGCGCAGACAGGGTATCCCTTATCCTATGGCTACACCTTC. Amino acid sequence: CASSAQTGYPLSYGYTF.

The chain couples TRBV19 to TRBJ1-5; TRBD1 matches at 10 bases. CDR1 LNHDA and CDR2 SQIVND come from the germline V gene (reference sequence). V dropped 5 bases and J dropped 4; count of bases not matched to a gene: 11. The CDR3 has 17 amino acids. CDR3: CASSYTPGQGTNQPQHF. In DNA, the CDR3 is TGTGCCAGTAGTTACACGCCGGGACAGGGGACAAATCAGCCCCAGCATTTT.

The J gene is TRBJ2-3, the V gene TRBV4-1; 7 positions agree with TRBD2. The germline CDR1 and CDR2 sequences are MGHRA and YSYEKL. This CDR3 is built from 17 residues. V trimming: 3 bases; J trimming: 2 bases; junction bases outside the gene matches: 11. CDR3 residues: CASSHPLREISTDTQYF. CDR3 nucleotides: TGCGCCAGCAGCCACCCCTTGCGGGAGATCTCCACAGATACGCAGTATTTT.

The chain is built from TRBV29-1 and TRBJ1-5; D not resolved. This CDR3 has 13 residues. The germline gives CDR1 SQVTM, CDR2 ANQGSEA. With 4 bases removed from V and 7 bases from J, the gap between germline ends came to 14 bases. CDR3 bases: TGCAGCGTTGGAGGTATGAGTGGACAGCCCCAGCATTTT. Its translation: CSVGGMSGQPQHF. Combining the CDR3 with reference TRBV29-1 and TRBJ1-5 gives the whole variable domain SAVISQKPSRDICQRGTSLTIQCQVDSQVTMMFWYRQQPGQSLTLIATANQGSEATYESGFVIDKFPISRPNLTFSTLTVSNMSPEDSSIYLCSVGGMSGQPQHFGDGTRLSIL.

V is TRBV7-9 and J is TRBJ1-5, with 7 positions matching TRBD1. Trimming took 1 base from V and 6 from J; bases not matched to a gene: 6. Germline assignment: CDR1 SEHNR and CDR2 FQNEAQ (reference sequence). This CDR3 has 15 amino acids. CDR3 amino acids: CASSLGQGQVQPQHF. The CDR3, as DNA: TGTGCCAGCAGCTTAGGACAGGGTCAGGTTCAGCCCCAGCATTTT.

V is TRBV7-2 and J is TRBJ1-5; D is perhaps TRBD1 (6 bases). V was shortened by 2 bases and J by 7 bases, with 12 bases between the two germline ends. Germline loops: CDR1 SGHTA, CDR2 FQGNSA. This CDR3 comprises 14 residues. CDR3: CASSLRGGEQPQHF. In DNA form, the CDR3 reads TGTGCCAGCAGCTTACGAGGGGGAGAACAGCCCCAGCATTTT. Using reference TRBV7-2 and TRBJ1-5 for the parts outside the CDR3, the full variable domain is GAGVSQSPSNKVTEKGKDVELRCDPISGHTALYWYRQSLGQGLEFLIYFQGNSAPDKSGLPSDRFSAERTGGSVSTLTIQRTQQEDSAVYLCASSLRGGEQPQHFGDGTRLSIL.

This clone is a singleton in its sample. This CDR3 is CSVQTTGGNEQFF. The CDR3 bases are TGCAGCGTTCAGACGACAGGGGGCAATGAGCAGTTCTTC. The chain couples TRBV29-1 to TRBJ2-1; 9 bases are a match to TRBD1. Trimming at V came to 5 bases and at J to 6 bases, leaving 5 bases not matched to a gene. The CDR3 is made up of 13 amino acids. Germline V CDR1 and CDR2: SQVTM, ANQGSEA.

The chain couples TRBV19 to TRBJ1-3; D not certain. CDR3 length: 14 residues. Germline lookup yields CDR1 LNHDA and CDR2 SQIVND (reference sequence). Trimming removed 5 bases from V and 3 bases from J, with 11 bases in between. The CDR3 loop is CASSPGGGGNTIYF. The CDR3 nucleotides read TGTGCCAGTAGTCCCGGAGGTGGTGGAAACACCATATATTTT.

This chain connects TRBV3-1 (or the pseudogene TRBV3-2) to TRBJ2-7, with D perhaps being TRBD1 or TRBD2 (6 bases each). Germline-derived CDR1 and CDR2 are LGHDT and YNNKEL (reference sequence). V was shortened by 0 bases and J by 6 bases, with 9 bases between the two germline ends. This CDR3 has 13 amino acids. CDR3: CASSQEGGREQYF. CDR3 nucleotides: TGTGCCAGCAGCCAAGAAGGGGGGCGCGAGCAGTACTTC.